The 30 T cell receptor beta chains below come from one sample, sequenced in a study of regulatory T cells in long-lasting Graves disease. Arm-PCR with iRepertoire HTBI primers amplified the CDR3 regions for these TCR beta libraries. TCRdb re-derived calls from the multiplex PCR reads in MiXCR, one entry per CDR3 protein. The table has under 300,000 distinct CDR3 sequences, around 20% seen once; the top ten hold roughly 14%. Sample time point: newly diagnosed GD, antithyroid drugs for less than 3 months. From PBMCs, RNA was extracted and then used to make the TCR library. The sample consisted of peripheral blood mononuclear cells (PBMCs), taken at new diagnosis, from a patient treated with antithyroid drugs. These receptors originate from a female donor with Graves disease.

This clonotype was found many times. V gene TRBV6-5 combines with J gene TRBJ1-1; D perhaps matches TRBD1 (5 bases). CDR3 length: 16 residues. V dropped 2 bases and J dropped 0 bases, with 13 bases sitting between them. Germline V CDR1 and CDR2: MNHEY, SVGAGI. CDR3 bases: TGTGCCAGCAGTTACATGGGGGTAGGATTGAACACTGAAGCTTTCTTT. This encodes CASSYMGVGLNTEAFF.

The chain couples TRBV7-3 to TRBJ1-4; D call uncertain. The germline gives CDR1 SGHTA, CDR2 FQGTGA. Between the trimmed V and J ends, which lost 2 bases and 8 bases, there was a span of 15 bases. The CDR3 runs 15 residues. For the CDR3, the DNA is TGTGCCAGCAGCTTAGGACTGGGGTGGAACGAAAAACTGTTTTTT. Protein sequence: CASSLGLGWNEKLFF.

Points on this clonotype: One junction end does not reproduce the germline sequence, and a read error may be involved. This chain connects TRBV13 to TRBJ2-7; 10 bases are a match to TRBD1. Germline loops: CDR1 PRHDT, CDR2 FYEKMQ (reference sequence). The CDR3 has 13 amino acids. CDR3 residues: CAGSGQGGYEQYF. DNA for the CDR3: TGTGCCGGCAGCGGACAGGGGGGCTACGAGCAGTACTTC. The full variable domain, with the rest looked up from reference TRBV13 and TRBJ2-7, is AAGVIQSPRHLIKEKRETATLKCYPIPRHDTVYWYQQGPGQDPQFLISFYEKMQSDKGSIPDRFSAQQFSDYHSELNMSSLELGDSALYFCAGSGQGGYEQYFGPGTRLTVT.

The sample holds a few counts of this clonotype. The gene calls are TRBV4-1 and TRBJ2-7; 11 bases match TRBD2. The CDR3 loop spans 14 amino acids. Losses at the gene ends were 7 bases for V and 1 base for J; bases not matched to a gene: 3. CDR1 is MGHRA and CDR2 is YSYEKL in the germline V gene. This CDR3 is CASKTSGASYEQYF. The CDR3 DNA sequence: TGCGCCAGCAAGACTAGCGGGGCGTCCTACGAGCAGTACTTC.

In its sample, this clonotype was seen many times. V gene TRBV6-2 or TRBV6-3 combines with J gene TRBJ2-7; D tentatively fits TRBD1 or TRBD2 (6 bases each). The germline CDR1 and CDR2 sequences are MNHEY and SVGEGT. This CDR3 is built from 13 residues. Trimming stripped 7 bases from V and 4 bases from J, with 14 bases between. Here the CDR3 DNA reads TGTGCCAGCACCCGGGGGCTTGCTTACGAGCAGTACTTC. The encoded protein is CASTRGLAYEQYF.

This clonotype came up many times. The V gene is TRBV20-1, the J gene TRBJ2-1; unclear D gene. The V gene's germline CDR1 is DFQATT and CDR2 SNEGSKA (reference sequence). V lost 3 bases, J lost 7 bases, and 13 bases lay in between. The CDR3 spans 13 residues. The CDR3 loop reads CSASSSWGNEQFF. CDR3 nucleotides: TGCAGTGCTAGTAGTAGCTGGGGTAATGAGCAGTTCTTC.

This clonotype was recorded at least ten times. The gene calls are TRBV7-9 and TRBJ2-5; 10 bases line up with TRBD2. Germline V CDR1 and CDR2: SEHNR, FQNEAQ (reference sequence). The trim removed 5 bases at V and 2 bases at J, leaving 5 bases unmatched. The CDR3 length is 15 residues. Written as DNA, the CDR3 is TGTGCCAGCAGCCTTAGCGGGGGGAATCAAGAGACCCAGTACTTC. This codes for CASSLSGGNQETQYF.

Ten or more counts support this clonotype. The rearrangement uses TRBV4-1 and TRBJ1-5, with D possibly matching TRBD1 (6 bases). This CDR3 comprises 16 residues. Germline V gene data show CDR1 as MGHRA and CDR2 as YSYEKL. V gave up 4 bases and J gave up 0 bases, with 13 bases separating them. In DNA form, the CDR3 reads TGCGCCAGCAGCCCCCAGACAGGTTATAGCAATCAGCCCCAGCATTTT. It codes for CASSPQTGYSNQPQHF.

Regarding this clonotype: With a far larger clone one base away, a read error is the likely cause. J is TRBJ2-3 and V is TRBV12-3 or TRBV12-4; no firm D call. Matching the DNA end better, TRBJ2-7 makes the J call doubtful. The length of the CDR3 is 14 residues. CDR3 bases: TGTGCCGGCAGTTTACTACGGCGGCCCTACGAGCAGTACTTC. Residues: CAGSLLRRPYEQYF.

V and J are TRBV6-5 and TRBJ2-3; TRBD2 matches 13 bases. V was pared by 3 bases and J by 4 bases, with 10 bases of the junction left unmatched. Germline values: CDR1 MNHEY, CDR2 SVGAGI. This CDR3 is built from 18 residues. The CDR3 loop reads CASSYGTSGGAAPDTQYF. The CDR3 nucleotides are TGTGCCAGCAGTTATGGAACTAGCGGGGGGGCAGCTCCAGATACGCAGTATTTT.

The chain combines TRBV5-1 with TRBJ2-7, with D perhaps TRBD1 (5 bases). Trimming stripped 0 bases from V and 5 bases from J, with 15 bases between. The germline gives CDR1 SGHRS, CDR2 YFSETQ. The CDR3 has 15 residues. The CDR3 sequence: CASSLVRSQGDEQYF. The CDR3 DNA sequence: TGCGCCAGCAGCTTGGTGCGGTCACAAGGGGACGAGCAGTACTTC.

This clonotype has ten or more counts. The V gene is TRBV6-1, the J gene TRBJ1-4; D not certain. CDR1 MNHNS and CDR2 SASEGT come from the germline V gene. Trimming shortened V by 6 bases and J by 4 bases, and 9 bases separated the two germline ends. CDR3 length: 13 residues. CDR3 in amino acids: CASRTNRNEKLFF. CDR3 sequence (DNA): TGTGCCAGCAGGACGAACCGTAATGAAAAACTGTTTTTT.

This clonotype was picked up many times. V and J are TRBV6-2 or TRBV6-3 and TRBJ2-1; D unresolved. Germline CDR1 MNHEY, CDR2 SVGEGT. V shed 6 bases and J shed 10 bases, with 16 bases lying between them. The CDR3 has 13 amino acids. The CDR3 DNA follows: TGTGCCAGCAGATTCGGTGCTCAGGCGGAGCAGTTCTTC. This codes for CASRFGAQAEQFF.

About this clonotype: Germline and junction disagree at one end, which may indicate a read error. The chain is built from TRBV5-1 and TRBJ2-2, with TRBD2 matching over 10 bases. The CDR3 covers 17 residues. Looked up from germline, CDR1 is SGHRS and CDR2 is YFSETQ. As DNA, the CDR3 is TGTGCCAGCAGCTTAAGGGGTCTAGCGGGAGACACCGGGGAGCTGTTTTTT. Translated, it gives CASSLRGLAGDTGELFF.

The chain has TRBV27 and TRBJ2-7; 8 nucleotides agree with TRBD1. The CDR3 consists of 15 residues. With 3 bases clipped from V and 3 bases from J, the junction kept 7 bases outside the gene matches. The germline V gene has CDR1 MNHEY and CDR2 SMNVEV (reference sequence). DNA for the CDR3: TGTGCCAGCAGTTTCCCCGGGACAGGACACTACGAGCAGTACTTC. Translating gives CASSFPGTGHYEQYF.

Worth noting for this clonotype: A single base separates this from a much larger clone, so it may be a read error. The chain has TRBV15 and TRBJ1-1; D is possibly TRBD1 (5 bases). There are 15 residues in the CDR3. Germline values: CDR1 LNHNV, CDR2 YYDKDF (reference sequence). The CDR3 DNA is TGTGCCACCAGCAGAGATGTGGGGCGGAACACTGATGCTTTCTTT. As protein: CATSRDVGRNTDAFF.

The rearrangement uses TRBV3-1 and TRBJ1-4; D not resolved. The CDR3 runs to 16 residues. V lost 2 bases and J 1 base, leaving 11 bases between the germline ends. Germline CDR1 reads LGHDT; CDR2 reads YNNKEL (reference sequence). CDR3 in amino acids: CASSQYRRQTNEKLFF. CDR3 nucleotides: TGTGCCAGCAGCCAATATCGGCGACAAACTAATGAAAAACTGTTTTTT.

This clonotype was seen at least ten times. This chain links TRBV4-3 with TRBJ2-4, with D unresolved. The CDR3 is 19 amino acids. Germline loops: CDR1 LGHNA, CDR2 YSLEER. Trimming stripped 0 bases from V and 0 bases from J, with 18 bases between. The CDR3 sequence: CASSQDPPRSTLAKNIQYF. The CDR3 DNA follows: TGCGCCAGCAGCCAAGATCCACCGCGGAGCACGCTAGCCAAAAACATTCAGTACTTC.

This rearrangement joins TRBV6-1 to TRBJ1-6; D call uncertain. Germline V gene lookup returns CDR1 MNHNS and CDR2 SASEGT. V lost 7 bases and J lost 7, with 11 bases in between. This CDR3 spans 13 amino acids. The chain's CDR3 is CASTLTENSPLHF. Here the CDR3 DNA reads TGTGCCAGCACCTTGACGGAGAATTCACCCCTCCACTTT.

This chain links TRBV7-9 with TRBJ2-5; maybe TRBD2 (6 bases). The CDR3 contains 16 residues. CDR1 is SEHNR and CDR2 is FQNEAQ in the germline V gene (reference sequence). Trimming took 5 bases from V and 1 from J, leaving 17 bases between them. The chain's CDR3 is CASSPGLGGIQETQYF. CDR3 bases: TGTGCCAGCAGCCCAGGGCTGGGGGGAATCCAAGAGACCCAGTACTTC.

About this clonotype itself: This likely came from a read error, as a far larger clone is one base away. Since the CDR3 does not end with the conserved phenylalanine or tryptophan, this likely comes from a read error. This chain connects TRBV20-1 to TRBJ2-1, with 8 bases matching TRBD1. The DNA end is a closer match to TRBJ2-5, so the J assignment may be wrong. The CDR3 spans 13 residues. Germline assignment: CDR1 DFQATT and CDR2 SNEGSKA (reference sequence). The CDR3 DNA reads TGCAGTGCTGGACAGGGAGGCAGGGAGACCCAGTACTCC. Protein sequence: CSAGQGGRETQYS.

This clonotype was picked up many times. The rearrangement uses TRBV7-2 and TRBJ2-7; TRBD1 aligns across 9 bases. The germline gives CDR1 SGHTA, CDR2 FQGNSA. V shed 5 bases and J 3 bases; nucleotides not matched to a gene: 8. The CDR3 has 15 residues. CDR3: CASSRGQGGFYEQYF. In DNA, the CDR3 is TGTGCCAGCAGCCGGGGACAGGGAGGGTTCTACGAGCAGTACTTC.

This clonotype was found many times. CDR3 in DNA: TGTGCCAGCAGTCTTGTCCCGGGACAGACCTACGAGCAGTACTTC. As protein: CASSLVPGQTYEQYF. V usage is TRBV6-2 or TRBV6-3 and J usage is TRBJ2-7; 7 positions match TRBD1. Germline CDR1 is MNHEY and CDR2 is SVGEGT. The CDR3 has 15 residues. V lost 5 bases to trimming and J lost 2 bases; unmatched junction nucleotides: 9.

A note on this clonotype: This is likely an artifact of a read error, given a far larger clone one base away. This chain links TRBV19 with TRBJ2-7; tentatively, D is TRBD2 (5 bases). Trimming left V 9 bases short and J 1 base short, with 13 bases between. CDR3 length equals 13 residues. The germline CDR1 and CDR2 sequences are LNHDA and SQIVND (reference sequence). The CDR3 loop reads CASSPSLSYEQYF. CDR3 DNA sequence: TGTGCCAGCAGCCCTAGCCTTTCCTACGAGCAGTACTTC.

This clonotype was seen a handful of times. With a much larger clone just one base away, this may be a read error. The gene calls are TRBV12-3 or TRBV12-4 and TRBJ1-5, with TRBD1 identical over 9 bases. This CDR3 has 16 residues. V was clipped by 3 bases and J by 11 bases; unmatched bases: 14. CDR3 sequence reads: CASSFVQGQGPVAQHF. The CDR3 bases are TGTGCCAGCAGTTTTGTTCAGGGACAGGGCCCCGTAGCCCAGCATTTT.

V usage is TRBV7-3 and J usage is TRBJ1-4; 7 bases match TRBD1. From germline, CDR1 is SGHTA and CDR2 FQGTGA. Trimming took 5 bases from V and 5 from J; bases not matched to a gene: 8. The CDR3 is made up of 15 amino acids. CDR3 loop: CASSRSTGTNEKLFF. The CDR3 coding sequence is TGTGCCAGCAGCCGTTCGACAGGGACGAATGAAAAACTGTTTTTT.

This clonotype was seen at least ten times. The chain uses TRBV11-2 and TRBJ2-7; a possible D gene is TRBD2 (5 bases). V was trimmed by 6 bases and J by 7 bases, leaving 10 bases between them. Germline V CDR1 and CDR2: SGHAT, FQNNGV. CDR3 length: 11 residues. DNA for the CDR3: TGTGCCAGCAGGAGGGCCGGTGAGCAGTACTTC. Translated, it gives CASRRAGEQYF.

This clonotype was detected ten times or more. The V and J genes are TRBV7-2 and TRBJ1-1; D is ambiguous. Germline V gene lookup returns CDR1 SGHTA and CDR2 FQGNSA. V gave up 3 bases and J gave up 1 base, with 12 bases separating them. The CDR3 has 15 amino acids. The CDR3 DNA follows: TGTGCCAGCAGCTTGAAAATACAGAAGAACACTGAAGCTTTCTTT. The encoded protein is CASSLKIQKNTEAFF.

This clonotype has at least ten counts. CDR3 in amino acids: CASRLSGGSYEQYF. CDR3 nucleotides: TGTGCCAGCAGACTTAGCGGGGGCTCCTACGAGCAGTACTTC. The rearrangement links TRBV6-1 to TRBJ2-7, with TRBD2 matching 9 bases. Germline V CDR1 and CDR2: MNHNS, SASEGT. The CDR3 contains 14 residues. V dropped 6 bases and J dropped 0; count of bases not matched to a gene: 3.

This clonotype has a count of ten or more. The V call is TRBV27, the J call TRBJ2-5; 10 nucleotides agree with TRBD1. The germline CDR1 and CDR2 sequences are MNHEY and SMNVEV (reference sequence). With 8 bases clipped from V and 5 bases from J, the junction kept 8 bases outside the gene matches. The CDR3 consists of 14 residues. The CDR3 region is CASWRTGGGETQYF. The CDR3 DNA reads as TGTGCCAGCTGGAGGACAGGGGGTGGGGAGACCCAGTACTTC.